Listed below are T cell receptor beta chains from one sample, sequenced in a study of blood T cell repertoires in COVID-19. Measured with immunoSEQ multiplex PCR; TCRdb has only the in-frame clones, and not every one. The table has around 470,000 clones, 80% to 90% seen once. Sequences were obtained from peripheral blood. Receptor source: a man aged 18 to 30 with COVID-19, enrolled during active disease. The CDR3 runs from the conserved cysteine through the conserved F or W. The order of the fields is V gene, J gene, CDR3 protein.

>TRBV5-1|TRBJ2-3
CASSLRLGLTDTQYF
>TRBV6-1|TRBJ1-1
CASSEGVSKNTEAFF
>TRBV10-2|TRBJ1-2
CASSESGSYGYTF
>TRBV2|TRBJ1-6
CASSRDRGIRNSPLHF
>TRBV6-5|TRBJ2-1
CASSSLAGLYNEQFF
>TRBV28|TRBJ1-5
CASSTPGRSNQPQHF
>TRBV19|TRBJ1-1
CATSPGTGSMNTEAFF
>TRBV14|TRBJ1-5
CASSRATGRDNQPQHF
>TRBV6-4|TRBJ2-1
CASTVAGGHEQFF
>TRBV30|TRBJ1-6
CAWDDRASPLHF
>TRBV14|TRBJ2-2
CASSLPGLVGGELFF
>TRBV4-1|TRBJ1-5
CASSQDRGGQPQHF
>TRBV4-1|TRBJ1-1
CASSHRGQGAHTEAFF
>TRBV29-1|TRBJ2-1
CSVDVSGGYNEQFF
>TRBV15|TRBJ2-3
CATSRRLGGADTQYF
>TRBV4-1|TRBJ2-7
CASSPRGGDGYEQYF
>TRBV19|TRBJ1-4
CASSPGVATNEKLFF
>TRBV27|TRBJ1-1
CASSLSPGQGKAFF
>TRBV5-1|TRBJ2-5
CASSSGTGVQETQYF
>TRBV3-1/TRBV3-2|TRBJ2-3
CASSGSGGATTQYF
>TRBV19|TRBJ2-7
CASSTGTYEQYF
>TRBV5-1|TRBJ2-5
CASSYGTGSQETQYF